Sequencing of this TCR beta chain was carried out in a study of CD8 T cells in Susac syndrome (dated by TCRdb to between 2018 and 2021). Concerning the study at large: Of the Susac syndrome patients who were sequenced, eight or nine were in clinical remission while more than five had clinically active disease. At the time of blood withdrawal, Susac syndrome patients were either therapy-naive, taking corticosteroids (with some also receiving IVIg), or on IVIg alone. Whether CD8+ T cell activation and differentiation in Susac syndrome was antigen driven was tested using repertoire sequencing. On the study overall, not on this receptor specifically: The TCR sequencing and HLA analysis was acknowledged to have included a relatively small number of individuals. In the CD4+ T cell repertoire of Susac syndrome patients, clonal expansion was not detected.

From cysteine to phenylalanine, the CDR3 is 15 amino acids long. Only the CDR3 portion is preserved as DNA: 45 bases, with reading frame beginning at the first base. V is cut by 5 bases and J by 0 bases, and the space between the germline ends is 12 bases. RNA was extracted with the RNeasy kit and roughly 0.5 to 1 ug was reverse transcribed using random hexamers. The immunoSEQ multiplex PCR assay, which covers 54 Vbeta and 13 Jbeta segments, was used to amplify TCR beta CDR3 regions. Bias from PCR amplification was corrected by using a synthetic template baseline for primer optimization and for computational correction. The original pipeline was this. Reads were annotated to V, D and J genes per IMGT and analyzed with immunoSEQ Analyzer, keeping only productive sequences. To calculate clonality, Shannon entropy was normalized by log2 of the number of productive unique sequences and then subtracted from one. For each patient and control, public and private clones were evaluated among the 100 most prevalent clones. Clones were defined as Susac-specific when absent from the healthy and MS cohorts, from 1,000 to 1,100 published viral clones and from other ImmuneACCESS disease sequences. The public reads were run again by TCRdb, first through fastp at Q25 and then through MiXCR, and only productive beta chains were kept. Identical CDR3 proteins give one entry, which carries the most common genes and DNA. TCRdb, not the original authors, processed these V and J calls. A total of 150,000 to 190,000 distinct CDR3 sequences appear in this sample, approximately 96% of them only once. 0.15% to 0.2% of the sample is in the top ten clones.

As regards this clonotype: Its antigen specificity is not known. No base quality information exists; no much larger clone differs at one position.

High-throughput TCR beta sequencing profiled peripheral blood CD8+ and CD4+ T cells from healthy donors, Susac syndrome patients and multiple sclerosis patients. Recently defined diagnostic criteria for definite or probable disease were met by the Susac syndrome patients. Bulk CD8+ and CD4+ T cells were purified by magnetic negative isolation, whereas CD8+ TEMRA cells were enriched by FACS. Blood was collected in EDTA tubes and processed within 24 hours, with PBMCs isolated through density gradient centrifugation. PBMCs intended for TCR sequencing were cryopreserved in liquid nitrogen and were subsequently thawed in a 37 degrees C water bath. Purity of sorted or isolated CD4+, CD8+ and CD8+ TEMRA cells was at least 90%.

This clonotype originated in a human donor with Susac syndrome. The chain links TRBV12-3 or TRBV12-4 with TRBJ2-3, with TRBD2 as a weak D call on 5 bases. Sequenced sample: CD4+ T cells from PBMCs. In nucleotides, the sequence is TGTGCCAGCAGTCGCGACTGGACTAGCACAGATACGCAGTATTTT. This is translated as CASSRDWTSTDTQYF.